This T cell receptor beta chain was profiled in a study of Graves' ophthalmopathy and Graves' hyperthyroidism (dated by TCRdb to between 2018 and 2020). About the investigation overall: Peripheral blood was collected at initial diagnosis, prior to any treatment. For independent validation, a separate cohort was made up of approximately 19 hyperthyroidism patients plus 17 patients who later progressed from hyperthyroidism to ophthalmopathy. In total, some 130 blood samples were TCR-sequenced: 40 to 45 ophthalmopathy, some 72 hyperthyroidism and some 17 hyperthyroidism-to-ophthalmopathy patients. The study used signatures of the TCR beta repertoire to tell Graves' ophthalmopathy apart from Graves' hyperthyroidism and to predict which patients would progress to ophthalmopathy. In more than five hyperthyroidism patients, T-cell repertoires of thyroid tissue and blood were compared. Following sampling, methimazole starting at 30 mg daily was administered to hyperthyroidism patients, and high-dose intravenous methylprednisolone was administered to ophthalmopathy patients. To explore V-J signatures that distinguish ophthalmopathy from hyperthyroidism, a discovery set of around 100 patients was enrolled, made up of 40 to 45 with ophthalmopathy and 55 to 65 with stable hyperthyroidism. General conclusions and limits of the study: In validation, the model predicted ophthalmopathy progression with more than 70% sensitivity and about 73% specificity; 12 predicted patients were CT-confirmed with GO in a median of roughly 6.8 months. Sample size was not predetermined statistically, and investigators were not blinded to group allocation. In cross-validation, the 13-signature model distinguished ophthalmopathy from stable hyperthyroidism with 85% to 90% sensitivity and around 81% specificity, and in the test set the corresponding values were around 80% and 75%. Most of the expanded thyroid clonotypes with a frequency above 0.001 were also detected in blood, and it was suggested that the thyroid immune response may be reflected by blood repertoires.

About this clonotype itself: Which antigen it targets is not known. Base qualities are missing; no much larger clone stands one base away.

The ophthalmopathy patients had moderately to severely active disease, with a Clinical Activity Score of 3 or higher, a NOSPECS grade of 4 or higher, and a disease duration of less than 3 months. Patients with other autoimmune diseases, uncontrolled infections, pregnancy or lactation were excluded. Clinical symptoms, serum thyroxine, TRAb, thyroid ultrasound and orbital computed tomography were used for diagnosis. Using Ficoll-Paque density gradient centrifugation, PBMCs were isolated from 9 to 10 ml of fresh peripheral blood. Total RNA was extracted with Trizol reagent and quality-checked on an Agilent 2100 Bioanalyzer. The CDR3 measures 14 amino acids from cysteine to phenylalanine. The entry retains the CDR3 DNA only, 42 bases that are in frame from base 1. The germline V gene specifies KGHDR as CDR1 and SFDVKD as CDR2. The V and J ends are trimmed by 7 bases and 2 bases, leaving 14 bases between them.

For repertoire sequencing, the TCR beta CDR3 regions were amplified from RNA transcripts. A first-round RT-PCR used HTBI primers with the Qiagen OneStep RT-PCR kit, followed by a second-round multiplex PCR, size selection and purification. Sequencing of the libraries was carried out on an Illumina HiSeq2000 in paired-end mode with 100 bp reads. Per the original workflow: SOAPnuke was used to process the reads, throwing out any read that had adapters, had uncalled bases, had a mean Phred below 15, or lacked an exact constant-primer or identifier match. COPE v1.2.5 was used to merge high-quality paired reads. Unique nucleotide sequences were defined as clonotypes and aligned to IMGT TRB V, D and J references using MiTCR v1.1. Analysis was restricted to V-J combinations with a frequency above 0.0001, which covered roughly 99% of repertoires. A TCR clonal expansion and chaos score per V-J combination was defined as the ratio of F50 clonal expansion to chaos observed in the TCRdist matrix. Welch's t-statistics and random forest were used to narrow the features down to about a dozen V-J combinations, which were then fed into a naive Bayes classifier. The Morisita-Horn index was used to measure how similar the thyroid and blood repertoires were. The public reads were reprocessed in TCRdb via fastp at Q25 and MiXCR, keeping in-frame beta chains. Records with the same CDR3 protein are collapsed into one entry carrying the most frequent genes and DNA. The V and J calls and clone size are TCRdb's, not the authors'. Here the sample has 500,000 to 800,000 distinct CDR3 sequences; under 50% occur a single time. Jointly, the top ten make up more than 3% of the sample.

The receptor was derived from an adult man with Graves' ophthalmopathy. Sequences were obtained from peripheral blood. The V and J segments used are TRBV24-1 and TRBJ2-7; the D gene is possibly TRBD2, with 5 bases matching. The CDR3: CATSVGGLTYEQYF. The DNA sequence reads TGTGCCACCAGCGTAGGAGGCCTCACCTACGAGCAGTACTTC.